This TCR beta chain was sequenced for a study of CD8 T cells in ankylosing spondylitis. Study-wide findings and caveats: Blood from ankylosing spondylitis patients appeared to carry a characteristic eight-variant TCR beta motif.

At least ten counts were recorded for this clonotype. Its specificity is unknown. Each CDR3 protein is one row after TCRdb ran MiXCR on the 5' RACE reads. The table lists 200,000 to 250,000 distinct CDR3 sequences, approximately 7.4% of them singletons, with 14% in the top ten. This TCR derives from a male donor with ankylosing spondylitis. The specimen sequenced was blood, either unsorted or a sorted T cell fraction (not recorded which).

CDR3 residues: CASSGLSSYNEQFF. CDR3 coding DNA: TGTGCCAGCAGTGGACTTTCCTCCTACAATGAGCAGTTCTTC. V and J are TRBV12-3 or TRBV12-4 and TRBJ2-1; TRBD2 might be the D (5 bases). With 5 bases removed from V and 0 bases from J, the gap between germline ends came to 8 bases. The CDR3 extends over 14 amino acids.